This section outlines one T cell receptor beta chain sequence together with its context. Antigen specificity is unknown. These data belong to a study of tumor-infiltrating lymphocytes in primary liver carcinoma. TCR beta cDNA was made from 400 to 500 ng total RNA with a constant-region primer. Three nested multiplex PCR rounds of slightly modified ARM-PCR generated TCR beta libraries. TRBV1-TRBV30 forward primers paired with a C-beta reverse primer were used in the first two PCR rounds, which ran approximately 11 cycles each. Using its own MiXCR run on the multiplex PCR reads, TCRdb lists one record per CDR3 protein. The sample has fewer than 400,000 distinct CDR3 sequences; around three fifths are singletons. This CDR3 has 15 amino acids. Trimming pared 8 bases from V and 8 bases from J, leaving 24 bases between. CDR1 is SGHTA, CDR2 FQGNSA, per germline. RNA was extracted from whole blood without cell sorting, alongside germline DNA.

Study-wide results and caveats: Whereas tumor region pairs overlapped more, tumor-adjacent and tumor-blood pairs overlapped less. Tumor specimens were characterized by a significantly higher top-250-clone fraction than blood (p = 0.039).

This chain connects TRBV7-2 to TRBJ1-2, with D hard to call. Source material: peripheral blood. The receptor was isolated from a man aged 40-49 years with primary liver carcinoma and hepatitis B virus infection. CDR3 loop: CASSWSLSGLSGYTF. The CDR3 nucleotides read TGTGCCAGCTCGTGGTCTTTGTCGGGGTTGAGCGGCTACACCTTC.